The 27 T cell receptor beta chains given below trace back to one sample, sequenced in a study of blood T cell repertoires in COVID-19 (dated by TCRdb to 2020 to 2022). Receptor libraries were prepared by the immunoSEQ multiplex PCR assay. TCRdb mirrors the immuneACCESS table, restricted to in-frame sequences. Some clones are absent from its copies; in checked studies, under half trace to an unresolved V gene, and the reason for the others is unknown. The sample contains 280,000 or so clones, over 75% of them found a single time. The biggest ten clones account for about 14% of the sample. Sequences were obtained from peripheral blood. Receptors were obtained from a human donor in a cohort sampled during active COVID-19.

The CDR3 DNA reads TGTGCCAGCAGTACCAGGGTGCCGATCGGGAGCTCTGGGGCCAACGTCCTGACTTTC. It encodes CASSTRVPIGSSGANVLTF. This chain links TRBV27 with TRBJ2-6, with a weak D call TRBD2 (6 bases). The CDR3 runs 19 residues. CDR1 and CDR2 from the germline V gene are MNHEY and SMNVEV (reference sequence). The V end was cut by 5 bases, the J end by 0 bases, with 20 bases between.

V is TRBV3-1 (or the pseudogene TRBV3-2) and J is TRBJ2-5; 9 positions agree with TRBD1. This CDR3 contains 14 residues. The germline CDR1 and CDR2 sequences are LGHDT and YNNKEL (reference sequence). V lost 3 bases, J lost 4 bases, and 3 bases stayed unmatched. In DNA form, the CDR3 reads TGTGCCAGCAGCCACGGACAGGGGCGAGAGACCCAGTACTTC. Amino acids: CASSHGQGRETQYF.

The chain combines TRBV6-5 with TRBJ1-1, with 7 positions matching TRBD1. The CDR3 length is 15 residues. CDR1 is MNHEY and CDR2 is SVGAGI in the germline V gene. Losses at the gene ends were 2 bases for V and 5 bases for J; bases not matched to a gene: 8. Here the CDR3 reads CASSYARDRWTEAFF. The CDR3 DNA follows: TGTGCCAGCAGTTACGCGCGGGACAGATGGACTGAAGCTTTCTTT.

The genes are TRBV18 and TRBJ1-1; D not resolved. CDR1 KGHSH and CDR2 LQKENI come from the germline V gene. This CDR3 has 14 amino acids. V lost 5 bases, J lost 0 bases, and 10 bases lay in between. The CDR3: CASSAGRMNTEAFF. The DNA of the CDR3 is TGTGCCAGCTCAGCCGGGAGAATGAACACTGAAGCTTTCTTT.

Comments on this clone: Different DNA sequences within this sample yield the same CDR3. The chain links TRBV29-1 to TRBJ2-5; D is unresolved. CDR1 is SQVTM, CDR2 ANQGSEA, per germline. This CDR3 comprises 12 residues. Trimming took off 3 bases at V and 0 bases at J, with 5 bases between the two ends. The CDR3: CSVDPYQETQYF. CDR3 DNA: TGCAGCGTTGACCCATACCAAGAGACCCAGTACTTC.

This clone appeared once. The CDR3 spells CATSGTRDTGELFF. The CDR3 DNA follows: TGTGCCACGTCCGGGACTAGAGACACCGGGGAGCTGTTTTTT. V and J are TRBV19 and TRBJ2-2; the match to TRBD2 covers 8 bases. With 10 bases clipped from V and 3 bases from J, the junction kept 7 bases outside the gene matches. The CDR3 sequence is 14 residues long. Germline values: CDR1 LNHDA, CDR2 SQIVND (reference sequence). Drawing the rest from reference TRBV19 and TRBJ2-2, the complete variable domain is DGGITQSPKYLFRKEGQNVTLSCEQNLNHDAMYWYRQDPGQGLRLIYYSQIVNDFQKGDIAEGYSVSREKKESFPLTVTSAQKNPTAFYLCATSGTRDTGELFFGEGSRLTVL.

This clone has a single count. The chain recombines TRBV9 with TRBJ2-3, with 10 bases fitting TRBD2. The CDR3 is 16 amino acids. V lost 0 bases, J lost 5 bases, and 6 bases stayed unmatched. Germline CDR1 is SGDLS and CDR2 is YYNGEE. The CDR3 sequence is CASSVEASGRQDTQYF. CDR3 DNA: TGTGCCAGCAGCGTAGAGGCTAGCGGGAGACAAGATACGCAGTATTTT.

This clone was detected once. This chain uses TRBV15 with TRBJ1-2, with TRBD1 identical over 8 bases. After removal of 6 bases from V and 3 bases from J, the junction contained 3 bases not matched to a gene. Germline loops: CDR1 LNHNV, CDR2 YYDKDF (reference sequence). This CDR3 has 13 residues. The DNA of the CDR3 is TGTGCCACCAGTAGACAGGGGCACTATGGCTACACCTTC. Translating it yields CATSRQGHYGYTF.

V usage is TRBV6-5 and J usage is TRBJ2-5; 7 nucleotides match TRBD2. CDR1 is MNHEY, CDR2 SVGAGI, per germline. The trim removed 6 bases at V and 4 bases at J, leaving 8 bases unmatched. The CDR3 is 14 residues long. DNA of the CDR3: TGTGCCAGCAGCGGTTGGGGACTATCAGAGACCCAGTACTTC. The encoded protein is CASSGWGLSETQYF.

The chain combines TRBV4-1 with TRBJ2-7, with TRBD2 identical over 9 bases. The CDR3 loop spans 15 amino acids. The V gene's germline CDR1 is MGHRA and CDR2 YSYEKL. V trimming: 3 bases; J trimming: 2 bases; junction bases outside the gene matches: 5. CDR3 loop: CASSHSGTSTYEQYF. CDR3 coding DNA: TGCGCCAGCAGCCATTCCGGGACTAGCACCTACGAGCAGTACTTC.

The CDR3 DNA is TGTGCCAGCAGTCCACAGGGGAACACTGAAGCTTTCTTT. Its protein is CASSPQGNTEAFF. The rearrangement joins TRBV2 to TRBJ1-1; D might be TRBD1 (6 bases). Germline V gives CDR1 SNHLY, CDR2 FYNNEI. V shed 5 bases and J shed 1 base, with 8 bases lying between them. The CDR3 totals 13 residues.

This rearrangement joins TRBV2 to TRBJ1-5, with 8 positions matching TRBD1. V trimming: 5 bases; J trimming: 3 bases; junction bases outside the gene matches: 6. The CDR3 covers 15 residues. Germline V gives CDR1 SNHLY, CDR2 FYNNEI. The chain's CDR3 is CASSRQGPFNQPQHF. The CDR3, as DNA: TGTGCCAGCAGTAGACAGGGGCCCTTCAATCAGCCCCAGCATTTT.

This sequence joins TRBV24-1 and TRBJ2-3, with unresolved D. Germline CDR1 KGHDR, CDR2 SFDVKD. This CDR3 has 15 residues. V was clipped by 4 bases and J by 2 bases, with 12 bases between them. CDR3 loop: CATSEGLKATDTQYF. In DNA, the CDR3 is TGTGCCACCAGTGAGGGCCTCAAGGCCACAGATACGCAGTATTTT.

This rearrangement joins TRBV6-1 to TRBJ2-5; 7 bases match TRBD1. Germline V lookup: CDR1 MNHNS, CDR2 SASEGT. The CDR3 is made up of 16 amino acids. V shed 4 bases, J shed 5 bases, and the junction held 13 bases outside the gene matches. CDR3 in amino acids: CASSGFRAGGSETQYF. CDR3 DNA sequence: TGTGCCAGCAGTGGATTTCGGGCAGGGGGAAGTGAGACCCAGTACTTC.

The gene calls are TRBV4-3 and TRBJ2-1; D is possibly TRBD1 (6 bases). CDR3 length equals 19 residues. The V gene's germline CDR1 is LGHNA and CDR2 YSLEER. Trimming shortened V by 0 bases and J by 0 bases, and 18 bases separated the two germline ends. CDR3 nucleotide sequence: TGCGCCAGCAGCCAAGATTATGGAACAGGGACACCCTCCTACAATGAGCAGTTCTTC. This encodes CASSQDYGTGTPSYNEQFF.

J is TRBJ2-1 and V is TRBV3-1 (or the pseudogene TRBV3-2); TRBD1 aligns across 7 bases. Trimming took 2 bases from V and 5 from J; bases not matched to a gene: 12. Germline V gene lookup returns CDR1 LGHDT and CDR2 YNNKEL (reference sequence). CDR3 size: 17 residues. The CDR3 DNA follows: TGTGCCAGCAGCCAAACAAGGGGGCCCCGACTTAACAATGAGCAGTTCTTC. It is translated as CASSQTRGPRLNNEQFF.

The chain employs TRBV6-1 and TRBJ2-1, with D perhaps TRBD2 (5 bases). The V gene's germline CDR1 is MNHNS and CDR2 SASEGT. The CDR3 loop spans 14 amino acids. V was clipped by 2 bases and J by 4 bases, with 9 bases between them. The DNA for the CDR3 is TGTGCCAGCAGTGAAACTAGTTATTACAATGAGCAGTTCTTC. Its protein is CASSETSYYNEQFF.

The V and J genes are TRBV6-5 and TRBJ1-1, with TRBD1 identical over 7 bases. The germline V gene has CDR1 MNHEY and CDR2 SVGAGI. The CDR3 is made up of 13 amino acids. Trimming took 5 bases from V and 14 from J; bases not matched to a gene: 14. The CDR3 loop is CASSPGTARGLFF. Written as DNA, the CDR3 is TGTGCCAGCAGTCCCGGGACAGCCAGAGGGTTATTCTTT.

This chain links TRBV28 with TRBJ2-3; 10 bases line up with TRBD2. The CDR3 sequence is 16 residues long. From germline, CDR1 is MDHEN and CDR2 SYDVKM. The J segment lost 2 bases and the V segment lost 5 bases, leaving 7 bases of the junction unmatched. The CDR3 here is CASSPTAGGPTDTQYF. In nucleotides, the CDR3 is TGTGCCAGCAGTCCCACAGCGGGAGGGCCCACAGATACGCAGTATTTT.

V is TRBV6-5 and J is TRBJ1-1; tentatively, D is TRBD1 (6 bases). Deletions cut 2 bases from V and 4 bases from J, with 11 bases between. The length of the CDR3 is 14 residues. Germline V gene data show CDR1 as MNHEY and CDR2 as SVGAGI. Written as DNA, the CDR3 is TGTGCCAGCAGTTACGGGGGCGTGGGCACTGAAGCTTTCTTT. Translated, it gives CASSYGGVGTEAFF.

V usage is TRBV6-5 and J usage is TRBJ1-1; no firm D call. The ends were cut back, 8 bases at V and 1 base at J, with 11 bases in the middle. The CDR3 has 13 amino acids. Germline V CDR1 and CDR2: MNHEY, SVGAGI. CDR3 sequence: CASAETWNTEAFF. The CDR3 region has the DNA TGTGCCAGCGCCGAGACATGGAACACTGAAGCTTTCTTT.

This chain joins TRBV5-1 and TRBJ2-6, with TRBD2 matching 8 bases. The J segment lost 0 bases and the V segment lost 0 bases, leaving 2 bases of the junction unmatched. The CDR3 runs 17 residues. CDR1 is SGHRS and CDR2 is YFSETQ in the germline V gene. The CDR3, as DNA: TGCGCCAGCAGCTTGGATAGCGGGGACTCTGGGGCCAACGTCCTGACTTTC. It specifies CASSLDSGDSGANVLTF.

CDR3 bases: TGTGCCAGCAGCTTCTGGACAGGGGGAACGGGTGGAAACACCATATATTTT. Encoded protein: CASSFWTGGTGGNTIYF. The rearrangement joins TRBV7-2 to TRBJ1-3; 10 nucleotides agree with TRBD1. The CDR3 has 17 amino acids. Germline loops: CDR1 SGHTA, CDR2 FQGNSA. V shed 3 bases and J 3 bases; nucleotides not matched to a gene: 8.

The chain recombines TRBV7-9 with TRBJ2-7; D is ambiguous. The CDR3 length is 15 residues. Per the germline V gene, CDR1 is SEHNR and CDR2 is FQNEAQ (reference sequence). V lost 3 bases to trimming and J lost 0 bases, with 12 bases between them. CDR3 sequence (DNA): TGTGCCAGCAGCTTCTCTCAGGCGAGCTCCTACGAGCAGTACTTC. Encoded protein: CASSFSQASSYEQYF.

The V call is TRBV21-1, the J call TRBJ2-7; the table names TRBD1, a call not compared with the DNA. TRBV21-1 is designated a pseudogene. The CDR3 sequence is 16 residues long. The CDR3 coding sequence is TGTGCCAGCAGCAAAGACAGGACAGGGGCCCCCTACGAGCAGTACTTC. Its protein is CASSKDRTGAPYEQYF.

This clone occurred once. The rearrangement joins TRBV21-1 to TRBJ2-5; TRBD1 was called by the table and not checked on the DNA. TRBV21-1 is a pseudogene locus. The CDR3 extends over 16 amino acids. DNA for the CDR3: TGTGCCAGCAGGGGGACAGGGGGGGACAACCAAGAGACCCAGTACTTC. Residues: CASRGTGGDNQETQYF.

V and J are TRBV3-1 (or the pseudogene TRBV3-2) and TRBJ2-5; 8 nucleotides agree with TRBD2. J lost 1 base, V lost 2 bases, and 3 bases had no gene match. Germline CDR1 reads LGHDT; CDR2 reads YNNKEL (reference sequence). The length of the CDR3 is 15 residues. Written as DNA, the CDR3 is TGTGCCAGCAGCCAACCGAGCGGGAGCCAAGAGACCCAGTACTTC. Translating gives CASSQPSGSQETQYF.